The 6 T cell receptor beta chains below come from one sample, sequenced in a study of blood T cell repertoires in COVID-19. Measured with immunoSEQ multiplex PCR; TCRdb has only the in-frame clones, and not every one. The repertoire includes some 150,000 clones, around 87% of them detected once, and about 2.5% sits in the top ten. Sequencing was carried out using peripheral blood. These receptors all stem from a man between 50 and 59 years old with active COVID-19.

This clone occurred once. The V gene is TRBV7-2, the J gene TRBJ2-3; 10 bases line up with TRBD2. In germline, CDR1 is SGHTA, CDR2 FQGNSA. The CDR3 length is 18 residues. V trimming: 5 bases; J trimming: 4 bases; junction bases outside the gene matches: 15. In DNA form, the CDR3 reads TGTGCCAGCAGCCACGCCCACAGCGGGGGGGCACAGGCAGATACGCAGTATTTT. Translating gives CASSHAHSGGAQADTQYF.

CDR3 amino acids: CASSMPGDTQYF. The CDR3 coding sequence is TGTGCCAGCAGCATGCCGGGAGATACGCAGTATTTT. The rearrangement uses TRBV5-4 and TRBJ2-3; D is ambiguous. The CDR3 covers 12 residues. CDR1 and CDR2 (germline): SGHNT, YYREEE (reference sequence). The V gene lost 4 bases and the J gene lost 5 bases, with 8 bases spanning the gap. Combining the CDR3 with reference TRBV5-4 and TRBJ2-3 gives the whole variable domain ETGVTQSPTHLIKTRGQQVTLRCSSQSGHNTVSWYQQALGQGPQFIFQYYREEENGRGNFPPRFSGLQFPNYSSELNVNALELDDSALYLCASSMPGDTQYFGPGTRLTVL.

CDR3 amino acids: CASSGGQNTEAFF. The CDR3 DNA follows: TGTGCCAGCAGTGGAGGACAGAACACTGAAGCTTTCTTT. The V gene is TRBV25-1, the J gene TRBJ1-1, with D possibly TRBD1 on 5 matching bases. This CDR3 has 13 amino acids. Trimming took 4 bases from V and 1 from J, leaving 7 bases between them. The germline V gene encodes CDR1 MGHDK and CDR2 SYGVNS.

This chain joins TRBV7-9 and TRBJ1-2; TRBD1 is a possible D gene (5 bases). This CDR3 contains 15 residues. Trimming left V 5 bases short and J 4 bases short, with 17 bases between. Germline V gene lookup returns CDR1 SEHNR and CDR2 FQNEAQ (reference sequence). This CDR3 is CASSQRRGSLYGYTF. The CDR3 region has the DNA TGTGCCAGCAGCCAGAGGAGGGGATCCCTCTATGGCTACACCTTC.

The chain recombines TRBV7-9 with TRBJ2-7; 8 nucleotides agree with TRBD1. The CDR3 runs to 17 residues. The trim removed 3 bases at V and 3 bases at J, leaving 13 bases unmatched. Germline V CDR1 and CDR2: SEHNR, FQNEAQ (reference sequence). The CDR3 sequence: CASSFGQQGQARYEQYF. The CDR3 coding sequence is TGTGCCAGCAGCTTTGGGCAACAGGGACAGGCCCGCTACGAGCAGTACTTC.

The chain links TRBV6-5 to TRBJ2-3; 10 nucleotides match TRBD1. Germline-derived CDR1 and CDR2 are MNHEY and SVGAGI. The CDR3 runs 12 residues. V lost 6 bases and J lost 8; bases outside the gene matches: 2. The CDR3 DNA sequence: TGTGCCAGCAGGGGACAGGGGAGTACGCAGTATTTT. This translates into CASRGQGSTQYF.